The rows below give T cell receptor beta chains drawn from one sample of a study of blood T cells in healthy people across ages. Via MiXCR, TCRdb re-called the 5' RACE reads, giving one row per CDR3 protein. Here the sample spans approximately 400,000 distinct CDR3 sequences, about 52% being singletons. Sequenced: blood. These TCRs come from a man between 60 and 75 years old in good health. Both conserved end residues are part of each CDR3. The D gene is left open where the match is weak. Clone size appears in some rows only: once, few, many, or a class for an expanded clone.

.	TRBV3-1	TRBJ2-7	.	CATARGGYEQYF	TGTGCCACTGCTCGGGGCGGCTACGAGCAGTACTTC
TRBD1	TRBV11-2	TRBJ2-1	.	CASSFQTGFPNEQFF	TGTGCCAGCAGCTTCCAGACAGGGTTCCCAAATGAGCAGTTCTTC
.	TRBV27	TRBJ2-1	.	CASRASRLSGINEQFF	TGTGCCAGCAGGGCGAGCAGGCTTAGCGGTATCAATGAGCAGTTCTTC
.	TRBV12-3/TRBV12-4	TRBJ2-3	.	CASSRDLEDMQYF	TGTGCCAGCAGTAGAGATCTAGAAGATATGCAGTATTTT
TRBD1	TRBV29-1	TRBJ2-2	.	CSVEDRDRVGGELFF	TGCAGCGTTGAAGATCGCGACAGGGTGGGCGGGGAGCTGTTTTTT
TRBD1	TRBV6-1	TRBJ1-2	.	CASRTTGTGRGYTF	TGTGCCAGCAGGACAACCGGGACAGGACGTGGCTACACCTTC
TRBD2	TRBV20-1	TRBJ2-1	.	CSARPPRSGSLDEQFF	TGCAGTGCTAGACCCCCCAGGAGCGGGAGCTTGGATGAGCAGTTCTTC
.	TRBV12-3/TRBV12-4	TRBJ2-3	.	CASSPPSGQRAKEQYF	TGTGCCAGCAGCCCACCCTCAGGACAGAGGGCGAAGGAGCAGTATTTT
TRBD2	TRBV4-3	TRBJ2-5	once	CASSQGLAGGPETQYF	TGCGCCAGCAGCCAAGGACTAGCGGGAGGGCCGGAGACCCAGTACTTC
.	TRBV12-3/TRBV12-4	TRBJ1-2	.	CASSLVGGICSYTF	TGTGCCAGCTCACTAGTAGGGGGGATTTGTAGCTACACCTTC
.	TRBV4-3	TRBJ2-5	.	CASSQESSVQETQYF	TGCGCCAGCAGCCAAGAGTCGTCAGTTCAAGAGACCCAGTACTTC
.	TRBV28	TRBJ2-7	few	CASSETGLSYEQYF	TGTGCCAGCAGTGAAACGGGACTTTCCTACGAGCAGTACTTC
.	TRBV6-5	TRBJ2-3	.	CASGYRGQTQYF	TGTGCCAGCGGTTACCGGGGACAAACGCAGTATTTT
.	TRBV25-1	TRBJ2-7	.	CASSETFSSYEQYF	TGTGCCAGCAGTGAAACCTTCAGCTCCTACGAGCAGTACTTC
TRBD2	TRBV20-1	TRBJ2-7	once	CSARDTSGTYEQYF	TGCAGTGCTAGAGATACTAGCGGAACCTACGAGCAGTACTTC
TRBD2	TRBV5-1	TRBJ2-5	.	CASRPGLALQETQYF	TGCGCCAGCAGACCTGGACTAGCCCTACAAGAGACCCAGTACTTC
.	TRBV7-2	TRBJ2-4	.	CASSLSQSIQYF	TGTGCCAGCAGCTTGAGTCAAAGCATTCAGTACTTC
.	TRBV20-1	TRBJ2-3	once	CSARSPLTDTQYF	TGCAGTGCCCGGAGCCCCCTAACAGATACGCAGTATTTT
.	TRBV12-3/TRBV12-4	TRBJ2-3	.	CASRFLRDTQYF	TGTGCCAGCAGATTCCTGCGAGATACGCAGTATTTT
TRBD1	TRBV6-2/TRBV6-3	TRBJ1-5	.	CASRGQGVGNQPQHF	TGTGCCAGCAGAGGACAGGGGGTTGGCAATCAGCCCCAGCATTTT
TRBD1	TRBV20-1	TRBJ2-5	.	CSAVGQAEKGNEQYF	TGCAGTGCCGTCGGACAGGCCGAGAAGGGGAATGAGCAGTACTTC
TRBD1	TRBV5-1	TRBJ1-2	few	CASGRGQGNYGYTF	TGCGCCAGCGGACGGGGACAGGGGAACTATGGCTACACCTTC
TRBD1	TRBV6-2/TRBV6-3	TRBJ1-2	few	CATSRGLDYSYTF	TGTGCCACCTCGAGGGGGCTCGACTATAGCTACACCTTC
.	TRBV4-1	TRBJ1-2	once	CAGSQADGSNYGYTF	TGCGCCGGCAGCCAAGCGGACGGTTCTAACTATGGCTACACCTTC
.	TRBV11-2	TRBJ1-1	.	CASSLEMEAFF	TGTGCCAGCAGCTTAGAGATGGAAGCTTTCTTT
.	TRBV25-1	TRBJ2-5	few	CASSRPQETQYF	TGTGCCAGCAGCAGGCCCCAAGAGACCCAGTACTTC
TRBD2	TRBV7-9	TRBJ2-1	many	CASSLRLAGGPTVNEQFF	TGTGCCAGCAGCTTGAGACTAGCGGGAGGGCCGACCGTCAATGAGCAGTTCTTC
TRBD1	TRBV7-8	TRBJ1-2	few	CASSQRTGAPYGYTF	TGTGCCAGCAGCCAAAGGACAGGGGCACCCTATGGCTACACCTTC
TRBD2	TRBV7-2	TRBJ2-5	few	CASSFELAGGLYQETQYF	TGTGCCAGCAGCTTTGAACTAGCGGGGGGCCTGTACCAAGAGACCCAGTACTTC
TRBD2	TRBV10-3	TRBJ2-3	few	CAAAGGTSTDTQYF	TGTGCCGCTGCGGGAGGGACTAGCACAGATACGCAGTATTTT
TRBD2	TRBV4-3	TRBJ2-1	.	CASSQAGTSGRGEQFF	TGCGCCAGCAGCCAAGCTGGGACTAGCGGGAGGGGTGAGCAGTTCTTC
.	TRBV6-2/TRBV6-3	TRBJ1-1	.	CASRGDLVSADEAFF	TGTGCCAGCAGAGGGGACCTTGTGTCAGCAGATGAAGCTTTCTTT
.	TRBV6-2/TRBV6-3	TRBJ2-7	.	CASSAGTTYEQYF	TGTGCCAGCAGTGCCGGGACAACCTACGAGCAGTACTTC
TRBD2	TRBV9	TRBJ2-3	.	CASSAVTSGSDTQYF	TGTGCCAGCAGCGCCGTGACTAGCGGGAGTGATACGCAGTATTTT
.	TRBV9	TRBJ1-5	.	CASSPGNSNQPQHF	TGTGCCAGCAGCCCAGGGAACAGCAATCAGCCCCAGCATTTT
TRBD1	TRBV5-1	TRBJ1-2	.	CASSFSGTGEGCGYTF	TGCGCCAGCAGCTTCTCCGGGACAGGGGAAGGCTGTGGCTACACCTTC
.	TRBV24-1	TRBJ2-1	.	CATSDLNGAQVEQFF	TGTGCCACCAGTGATTTGAATGGGGCGCAGGTGGAGCAGTTCTTC
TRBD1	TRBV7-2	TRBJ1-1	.	CASSPNPGTGGKAFF	TGTGCCAGCAGCCCCAACCCCGGGACAGGAGGTAAAGCTTTCTTT
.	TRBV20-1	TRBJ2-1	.	CSARDAANEQFF	TGCAGTGCTAGAGATGCTGCTAATGAGCAGTTCTTC
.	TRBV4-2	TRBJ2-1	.	CASSQEASSYNEQFF	TGTGCCAGCAGCCAAGAAGCTTCGTCCTACAATGAGCAGTTCTTC
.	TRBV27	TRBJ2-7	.	CASSPWGPGPDEQYF	TGTGCCAGCAGCCCTTGGGGACCGGGACCTGACGAGCAGTACTTC
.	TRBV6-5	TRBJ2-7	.	CASSYDSTIREQYF	TGTGCCAGCAGTTACGACAGTACAATACGGGAGCAGTACTTC
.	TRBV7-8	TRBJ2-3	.	CASSLIGRSVTDTQYF	TGTGCCAGCAGCTTAATAGGGCGGTCGGTCACAGATACGCAGTATTTT
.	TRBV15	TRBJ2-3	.	CATSQTGVLFSTDPQYF	TGTGCCACCAGCCAGACAGGCGTTCTCTTCAGCACAGATCCGCAGTATTTT
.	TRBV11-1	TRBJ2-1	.	CASSWGGGNEQFF	TGTGCCAGCAGTTGGGGCGGAGGAAATGAGCAGTTCTTC
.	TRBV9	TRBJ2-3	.	CASSAKGGYADTQYF	TGTGCCAGCAGCGCAAAGGGGGGTTACGCAGATACGCAGTATTTT
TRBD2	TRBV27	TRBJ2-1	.	CASREGSYNEQFF	TGTGCCAGCCGGGAGGGCTCCTACAATGAGCAGTTCTTC
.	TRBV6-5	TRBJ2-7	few	CASSLGLEATGEQYF	TGTGCCAGCAGTTTGGGCCTGGAGGCCACGGGGGAGCAGTACTTC
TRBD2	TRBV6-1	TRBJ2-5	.	CASSEAPWASGSETQYF	TGTGCCAGCAGTGAAGCTCCGTGGGCTAGCGGGAGTGAGACCCAGTACTTC
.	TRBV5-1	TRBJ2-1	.	CASSMPRGAYNEQFF	TGCGCCAGCAGCATGCCCCGTGGTGCCTACAATGAGCAGTTCTTC
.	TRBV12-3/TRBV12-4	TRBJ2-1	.	CASSDNYSGDEQFF	TGTGCCAGCAGCGATAATTATAGTGGAGATGAGCAGTTCTTC
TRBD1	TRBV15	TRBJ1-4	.	CATSTVTGRSNEKLFF	TGTGCCACCAGCACGGTGACAGGGCGGAGTAATGAAAAACTGTTTTTT
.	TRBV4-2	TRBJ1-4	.	CASSQDGQVNGVNEKLFF	TGTGCCAGCAGCCAAGATGGCCAGGTTAACGGGGTGAATGAAAAACTGTTTTTT